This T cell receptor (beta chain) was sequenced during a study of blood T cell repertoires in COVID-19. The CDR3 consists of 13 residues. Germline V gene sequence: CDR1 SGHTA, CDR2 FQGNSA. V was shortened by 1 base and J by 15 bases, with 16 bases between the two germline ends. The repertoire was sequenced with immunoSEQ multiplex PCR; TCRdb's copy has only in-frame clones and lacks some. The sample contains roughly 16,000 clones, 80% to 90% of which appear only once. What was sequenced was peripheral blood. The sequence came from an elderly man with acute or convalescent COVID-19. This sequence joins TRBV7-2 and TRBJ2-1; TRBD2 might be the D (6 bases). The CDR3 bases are TGTGCCAGCAGCTTAGACGGAGTCGGGAGAGGGTTCTTC. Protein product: CASSLDGVGRGFF.